This T cell receptor (beta chain) was sequenced for a study of response to subunit inactivated influenza vaccine. The germline V gene has CDR1 MGHRA and CDR2 YSYEKL. The trim removed 1 base at V and 0 bases at J, leaving 6 bases unmatched. The CDR3 extends over 16 amino acids. General study results and limits: A suggestion made by the authors is that each seasonal influenza vaccination recruits few new T cells.

A note on this clonotype: The antigen remains undetermined.

Using its own MiXCR run on the RT-PCR reads, TCRdb lists one record per CDR3 protein. The data hold more than 400,000 distinct CDR3 sequences, with around 9.9% observed a single time. The rearrangement joins TRBV4-1 to TRBJ2-7; 7 bases line up with TRBD2. The origin of this receptor is a middle-aged man who received an inactivated influenza vaccine. The sequencing used PBMCs from blood, collected 40 to 50 days after vaccination. The CDR3 DNA reads as TGCGCCAGCAGCCAAGGAGCCCAGCGGGGCTCCTACGAGCAGTACTTC. Its protein product is CASSQGAQRGSYEQYF.